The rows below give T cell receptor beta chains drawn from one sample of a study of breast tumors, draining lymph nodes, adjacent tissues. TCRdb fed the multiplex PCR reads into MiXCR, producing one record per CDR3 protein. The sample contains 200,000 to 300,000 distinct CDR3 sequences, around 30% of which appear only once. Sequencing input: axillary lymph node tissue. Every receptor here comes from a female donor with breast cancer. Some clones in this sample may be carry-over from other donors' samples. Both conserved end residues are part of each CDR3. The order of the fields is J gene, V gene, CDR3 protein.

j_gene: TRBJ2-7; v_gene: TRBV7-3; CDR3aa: CASSQGPNSYEQYF
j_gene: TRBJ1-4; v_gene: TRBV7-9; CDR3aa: CASLYGARGEKLFF
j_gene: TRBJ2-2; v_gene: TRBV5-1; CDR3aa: CASSSDSGSVTGELFF
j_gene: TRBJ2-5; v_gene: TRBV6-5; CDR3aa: CASSHVSPETQYF
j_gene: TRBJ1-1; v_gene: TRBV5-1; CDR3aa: CASSLVSQSYRTHTEAFF
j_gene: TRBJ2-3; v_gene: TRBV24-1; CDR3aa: CATSYARRDTQYF
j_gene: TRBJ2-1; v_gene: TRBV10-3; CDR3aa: CAISESGGGGPYNEQFF
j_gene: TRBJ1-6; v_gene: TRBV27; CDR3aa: CASSLMTGQGSPLHF
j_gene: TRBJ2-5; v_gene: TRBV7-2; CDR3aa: CASSLGLRLAGRGETQYF
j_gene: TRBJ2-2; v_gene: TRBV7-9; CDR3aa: CASSLTTGTGELFF
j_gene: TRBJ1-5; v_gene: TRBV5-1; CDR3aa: CASSPDSSPNQPQHF